The T cell receptor (beta chain) under discussion was sequenced for a study of cytomegalovirus exposure and HLA in healthy donors. General observations from the study: In terms of immune exposure information, only CMV serostatus was available. As was reported, the classifier diagnosed cytomegalovirus status with high specificity and sensitivity. DRB1 showed the most TCR associations and HLA-C the fewest in a later analysis, as rates varied by HLA locus.

V gave up 5 bases and J gave up 0 bases, with 17 bases separating them. The CDR3 length is 17 residues. Germline CDR1 is SGHTA and CDR2 is FQGTGA. The primer mix had 60 Vbeta and 13 Jbeta primers. The table came from immunoSEQ multiplex PCR; TCRdb's copy has only in-frame clones and leaves some out. The table has approximately 180,000 clones, 79% seen once. Regarding this clone: Its cognate antigen is unknown.

The chain is built from TRBV7-3 and TRBJ2-1; maybe TRBD2 (6 bases). The source is a woman aged 45-65 years in good health and CMV-seronegative. Sequencing used PBMCs. This CDR3 is CASSVLGVADSYNEQFF. For the CDR3, the DNA is TGTGCCAGCAGCGTCCTCGGGGTAGCGGACTCCTACAATGAGCAGTTCTTC.